The source of this T cell receptor (beta chain) is a study of human T cells and chemical hapten exposure. The overall study: The study sensitized with 2% DPC on an approximately 2 cm by approximately 2 cm patch of upper inner arm skin.

TCRdb ran MiXCR on the RACE reads and lists one entry per CDR3 protein. The data contain 130,000 or so distinct CDR3 sequences, around 11% of them singletons. Time point here: patch test 3, about 24 weeks after DPC sensitization. As to treatment: therapeutic diphenylcyclopropenone sensitization with weekly scalp DPC. After removal of 4 bases from V and 2 bases from J, the junction contained 4 bases not matched to a gene. From germline, CDR1 is MDHEN and CDR2 SYDVKM. The CDR3 has 17 residues. This receptor was obtained from a woman in her forties or fifties with alopecia areata. Some clones in this sample may be carry-over from other donors' samples. Sample: whole blood, taken in connection with sensitization to the hapten diphenylcyclopropenone (DPC). J is TRBJ2-4 and V is TRBV28; 14 nucleotides match TRBD2. The CDR3 is CASSYRTSGRPKNIQYF. The DNA for the CDR3 is TGTGCCAGCAGTTACCGGACTAGCGGGAGGCCCAAAAACATTCAGTACTTC.